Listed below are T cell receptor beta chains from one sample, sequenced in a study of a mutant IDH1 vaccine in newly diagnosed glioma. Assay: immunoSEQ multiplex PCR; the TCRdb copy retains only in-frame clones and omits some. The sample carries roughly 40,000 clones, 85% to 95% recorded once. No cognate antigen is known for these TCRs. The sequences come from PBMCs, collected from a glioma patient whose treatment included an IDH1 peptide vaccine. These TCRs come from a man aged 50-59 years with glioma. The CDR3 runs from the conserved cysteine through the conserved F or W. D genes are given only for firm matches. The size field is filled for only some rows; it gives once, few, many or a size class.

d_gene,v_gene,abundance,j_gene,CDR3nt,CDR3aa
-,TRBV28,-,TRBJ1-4,TGTGCCAGCCGGGGAGGGAACACTAATGAAAAACTGTTTTTT,CASRGGNTNEKLFF
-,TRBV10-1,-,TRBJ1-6,TGCGCCAGCAGTGGTCCGAGCTCCTATAATTCACCCCTCCACTTT,CASSGPSSYNSPLHF
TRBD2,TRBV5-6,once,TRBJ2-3,TGTGCCAGCAGCTTCGCACTAGCGGCCTACCTCGCGGATACGCAGTATTTT,CASSFALAAYLADTQYF
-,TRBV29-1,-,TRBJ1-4,TGCAGCGCCCGAATGGGGGGGGGTAATGAAAAACTGTTTTTT,CSARMGGGNEKLFF
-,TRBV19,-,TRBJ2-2,TGTGCCAGTAGTAATCAGATTGCAGGGGAGCTGTTTTTT,CASSNQIAGELFF
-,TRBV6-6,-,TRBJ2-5,TGTGCCAGCCTTAGAATGGGGTACCAAGAGACCCAGTACTTC,CASLRMGYQETQYF
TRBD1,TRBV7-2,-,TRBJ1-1,TGTGCCAGCAGCTTAAGGGACAGGCCTCAGAACACTGAAGCTTTCTTT,CASSLRDRPQNTEAFF
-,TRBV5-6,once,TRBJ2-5,TGTGCCAGCAGCTTGGGGGGGGGCATCGAGACCCAGTACTTC,CASSLGGGIETQYF
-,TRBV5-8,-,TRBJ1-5,TGTGCCAGCAGCTTGGGGATTAACAGTAATCAGCCCCAGCATTTT,CASSLGINSNQPQHF
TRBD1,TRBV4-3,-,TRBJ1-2,TGCGCCAGCAGCCAGGGACAGGGGTATGGCTACACCTTC,CASSQGQGYGYTF